One sample yielded the 12 T cell receptor beta chains listed below, sequenced in a study of blood T cell repertoires in COVID-19. Sequencing used immunoSEQ multiplex PCR; TCRdb keeps in-frame clones, though not all of them. Of roughly 300,000 clones listed, 89% are singletons. Sequencing was done on a sample of peripheral blood. Receptors were obtained from a man aged 18 to 29 who had recovered from COVID-19.

The chain's CDR3 is CATSRDLRGYTF. The CDR3 nucleotides are TGTGCCACCAGCAGAGATTTGAGGGGCTACACCTTC. The chain uses TRBV15 and TRBJ1-2, with no clear D. This CDR3 contains 12 residues. Germline lookup yields CDR1 LNHNV and CDR2 YYDKDF (reference sequence). Trimming removed 0 bases at V and 8 bases at J, with 7 bases between.

V and J are TRBV7-9 and TRBJ2-7, with 9 nucleotides matching TRBD2. This CDR3 region has 14 residues. Trimming removed 4 bases from V and 3 bases from J; junction bases left unmatched: 4. Germline CDR1 and CDR2: SEHNR and FQNEAQ (reference sequence). The CDR3 nucleotides are TGTGCCAGCAGCTCGACTAGCGGTTACTACGAGCAGTACTTC. This codes for CASSSTSGYYEQYF.

This sequence joins TRBV6-5 and TRBJ2-7; 9 nucleotides align to TRBD1. The junction had 10 bases not matched to a gene; V was cut back by 4 bases and J by 6 bases. Germline V gene data show CDR1 as MNHEY and CDR2 as SVGAGI. The CDR3 is made up of 15 amino acids. This CDR3 reads CASSSQGAGRSEQYF. The CDR3 bases are TGTGCCAGCAGTTCACAGGGGGCCGGACGCTCCGAGCAGTACTTC.

The genes are TRBV27 and TRBJ1-6; D might be TRBD1 (6 bases). CDR1 MNHEY and CDR2 SMNVEV come from the germline V gene (reference sequence). The germline V and J ends were trimmed by 6 bases and 7 bases, with 13 bases remaining between them. This CDR3 region has 14 residues. The CDR3: CASRPDRENSPLHF. In DNA, the CDR3 is TGTGCCAGCAGACCGGACAGAGAGAATTCACCCCTCCACTTT.

The J gene is TRBJ2-7, the V gene TRBV12-5; the match to TRBD2 covers 9 bases. V lost 5 bases and J lost 5; bases outside the gene matches: 10. The CDR3 consists of 15 residues. Germline assignment: CDR1 LGHNT and CDR2 FRNRAP. In DNA, the CDR3 is TGTGCTAGTGGTACGCGGGGGGGGCTGCGCGACGAGCAGTACTTC. It is translated as CASGTRGGLRDEQYF.

The gene calls are TRBV6-1 and TRBJ1-6; D is possibly TRBD1 (6 bases). V shed 2 bases and J shed 6 bases, with 14 bases lying between them. Germline V gene lookup returns CDR1 MNHNS and CDR2 SASEGT. The CDR3 runs 16 residues. The CDR3 coding sequence is TGTGCCAGCAGTGAACTGGGGGGGGACATTAATTCACCCCTCCACTTT. Translated, it gives CASSELGGDINSPLHF.

The genes are TRBV7-8 and TRBJ2-7; 13 bases match TRBD2. The junction had 6 bases not matched to a gene; V was cut back by 5 bases and J by 5 bases. This CDR3 has 15 amino acids. Germline assignment: CDR1 SGHVS and CDR2 FQNEAQ. The CDR3 DNA follows: TGTGCCAGCAGCGGGGGACTAGCGGGGAAACACGAGCAGTACTTC. This translates into CASSGGLAGKHEQYF.

In its sample, this clone was seen a few times. The chain links TRBV14 to TRBJ1-1; D is undetermined. Trimming removed 0 bases from V and 3 bases from J, with 14 bases in between. CDR3 length: 16 amino acids. Germline V gives CDR1 SGHDN, CDR2 FVKESK. CDR3 DNA sequence: TGTGCCAGCAGCCAAGATTCTACTTTCATAGACACTGAAGCTTTCTTT. Translating it yields CASSQDSTFIDTEAFF.

This clone was counted a single time. V gene TRBV7-2 combines with J gene TRBJ2-7; D perhaps matches TRBD1 (6 bases). Germline CDR1 SGHTA, CDR2 FQGNSA. V was cut by 6 bases and J by 3 bases, with 18 bases left in between. The CDR3 totals 15 residues. CDR3 coding DNA: TGTGCCAGCAGTCCTATTACAGGGACCGACTACGAGCAGTACTTC. Its translation is CASSPITGTDYEQYF.

The V and J genes are TRBV2 and TRBJ1-4; D is undetermined. This CDR3 comprises 11 residues. The ends were cut back, 7 bases at V and 6 bases at J, with 6 bases in the middle. Germline-derived CDR1 and CDR2 are SNHLY and FYNNEI. The CDR3 nucleotides read TGTGCCAGCATGGAGTATGAAAAACTGTTTTTT. Translating it yields CASMEYEKLFF.

The chain combines TRBV9 with TRBJ2-1; the D is unclear. The CDR3 totals 12 residues. Germline assignment: CDR1 SGDLS and CDR2 YYNGEE. V dropped 3 bases and J dropped 5 bases, with 6 bases sitting between them. The CDR3 is CASSASNNEQFF. Written as DNA, the CDR3 is TGTGCCAGCAGCGCATCTAACAATGAGCAGTTCTTC.

The gene calls are TRBV7-8 and TRBJ2-3; 11 bases match TRBD2. CDR3 size: 16 residues. Germline V CDR1 and CDR2: SGHVS, FQNEAQ. After removal of 5 bases from V and 5 bases from J, the junction contained 9 bases not matched to a gene. The CDR3 region is CASSRTGLADKDTQYF. CDR3 in DNA: TGTGCCAGCAGCAGGACGGGACTAGCGGATAAAGATACGCAGTATTTT.